One sample yielded the 26 T cell receptor beta chains listed below, sequenced in a study of T-cell memory formation after mild COVID-19. Using its own MiXCR run on the 5' RACE reads, TCRdb lists one record per CDR3 protein. The top ten clones hold 8.1% of a sample with 550,000 to 650,000 distinct CDR3 sequences, roughly 17% of them seen once. The sequenced sample was PBMCs or a T cell subset sorted from them (not recorded which). The source of these receptors is an adult woman who had mild COVID-19 (a few samples of this study predate the infection). Cell type and time point are not known.

V gene TRBV12-3 or TRBV12-4 combines with J gene TRBJ1-1, with 7 bases identical to TRBD1. The J segment lost 4 bases and the V segment lost 4 bases, leaving 9 bases of the junction unmatched. The CDR3 covers 15 residues. The CDR3 loop reads CASSSPGQLSTEAFF. Written as DNA, the CDR3 is TGTGCCAGCAGTTCGCCGGGACAGTTGAGCACTGAAGCTTTCTTT.

This clonotype came up a few times. This chain uses TRBV29-1 with TRBJ2-7; D is uncertain. Germline CDR1 and CDR2: SQVTM and ANQGSEA. The CDR3 sequence is 12 residues long. V lost 3 bases and J lost 7, with 13 bases in between. Written as DNA, the CDR3 is TGCAGCGTTGATGTCGGCCTCGGGGAGCAGTACTTC. It codes for CSVDVGLGEQYF.

The chain is built from TRBV2 and TRBJ1-1; D gene ambiguous. Between the trimmed V and J ends, which lost 3 bases and 0 bases, there was a span of 17 bases. The germline V gene encodes CDR1 SNHLY and CDR2 FYNNEI. The CDR3 contains 17 residues. CDR3 in DNA: TGTGCCAGCAGTGATAAACAAAACAGTCTGATGAACACTGAAGCTTTCTTT. Translating gives CASSDKQNSLMNTEAFF. Full variable domain (remainder filled in from reference TRBV2 and TRBJ1-1): EPEVTQTPSHQVTQMGQEVILRCVPISNHLYFYWYRQILGQKVEFLVSFYNNEISEKSEIFDDQFSVERPDGSNFTLKIRSTKLEDSAMYFCASSDKQNSLMNTEAFFGQGTRLTVV.

A few counts support this clonotype. The V call is TRBV6-2 or TRBV6-3, the J call TRBJ2-2; D might be TRBD1 (6 bases). V lost 4 bases, J lost 5 bases, and 14 bases lay in between. The CDR3 sequence is 15 residues long. Per the germline V gene, CDR1 is MNHEY and CDR2 is SVGEGT. Written as DNA, the CDR3 is TGTGCCAGCAGTTGGGGGCCCGCGAGGACCGGGGAGCTGTTTTTT. Translating it yields CASSWGPARTGELFF.

The gene calls are TRBV20-1 and TRBJ1-6, with TRBD1 matching 7 bases. The CDR3 loop spans 14 amino acids. The germline V gene has CDR1 DFQATT and CDR2 SNEGSKA (reference sequence). V lost 5 bases and J lost 9; bases outside the gene matches: 10. For the CDR3, the DNA is TGCAGTGCTGAAAGGGACAGCCATCCTTCACCCCTCCACTTT. Residues: CSAERDSHPSPLHF.

The chain carries TRBV6-4 and TRBJ1-5, with unresolved D. The V end lost 4 bases, the J end lost 7 bases, and 11 bases lay between the germline ends. Per germline, CDR1 MRHNA and CDR2 SNTAGT. The CDR3 is made up of 13 amino acids. CDR3 in DNA: TGTGCCAGCAGTGGGAGTCCCGGCCAGCCCCAGCATTTT. Its protein product is CASSGSPGQPQHF.

Ten or more counts support this clonotype. The chain couples TRBV27 to TRBJ2-7, with unresolved D. This CDR3 has 13 amino acids. The V gene lost 4 bases and the J gene lost 6 bases, with 13 bases spanning the gap. Germline lookup yields CDR1 MNHEY and CDR2 SMNVEV (reference sequence). CDR3 loop: CASSYQQVSEQYF. CDR3 sequence (DNA): TGTGCCAGCAGTTACCAGCAGGTCTCCGAGCAGTACTTC.

This clonotype has more than one count but fewer than ten. The rearrangement joins TRBV6-1 to TRBJ2-7; tentative D call: TRBD2 (6 bases). Per the germline V gene, CDR1 is MNHNS and CDR2 is SASEGT. CDR3 length: 14 amino acids. Trimming stripped 3 bases from V and 4 bases from J, with 13 bases between. The CDR3 region has the DNA TGTGCCAGCAGTGAGTCGGGAGTTATTTACGAGCAGTACTTC. It encodes CASSESGVIYEQYF.

This clonotype was counted between two and nine times. V is TRBV24-1 and J is TRBJ2-1, with TRBD2 as a possible D gene (5 bases). The V end was cut by 5 bases, the J end by 4 bases, with 17 bases between. Germline CDR1 KGHDR, CDR2 SFDVKD. The CDR3 is 16 residues long. As DNA, the CDR3 is TGTGCCACCAGTGGCCGGCGGGTAGCAGGTTACAATGAGCAGTTCTTC. This translates into CATSGRRVAGYNEQFF.

This rearrangement joins TRBV23-1 to TRBJ1-5; unclear D gene. TRBV23-1 is filed as an ORF, its function uncertain. V was trimmed by 7 bases and J by 7 bases, leaving 20 bases between them. CDR3 size: 15 residues. This CDR3 reads CASILLDGGRQPQHF. The CDR3 nucleotides are TGCGCCAGCATCCTTCTGGACGGCGGTCGGCAGCCCCAGCATTTT.

This sequence joins TRBV20-1 and TRBJ2-1; 10 positions agree with TRBD1. CDR1 and CDR2 from the germline V gene are DFQATT and SNEGSKA (reference sequence). Trimming removed 1 base from V and 8 bases from J; junction bases left unmatched: 11. The CDR3 extends over 16 amino acids. CDR3: CSARAPDRGNSDEQFF. CDR3 DNA sequence: TGCAGTGCTAGAGCCCCGGACAGGGGGAATAGCGATGAGCAGTTCTTC.

The table lists this clonotype with a few counts. The chain employs TRBV29-1 and TRBJ2-7; 11 bases are a match to TRBD2. CDR3 length equals 19 residues. Germline trimming cut 5 bases from V and 0 bases from J; bases unmatched to any gene: 18. The germline gives CDR1 SQVTM, CDR2 ANQGSEA. The DNA of the CDR3 is TGCAGCGTTTCTGTGGTGGCAGGGAGGGGACTAGCGGTCTCCTACGAGCAGTACTTC. Residues: CSVSVVAGRGLAVSYEQYF.

The chain is built from TRBV5-8 and TRBJ1-2; D might be TRBD1 (6 bases). The CDR3 extends over 14 amino acids. The germline V gene has CDR1 SGHTS and CDR2 YDEGEE. Trimming removed 2 bases from V and 5 bases from J, with 13 bases in between. The chain's CDR3 is CASSLQRGLYGYTF. Here the CDR3 DNA reads TGTGCCAGCAGCTTACAACGGGGGCTTTATGGCTACACCTTC.

This clonotype was counted ten times or more. J is TRBJ2-4 and V is TRBV2; possibly TRBD1 or TRBD2 for D (5 bases each). Between the trimmed V and J ends, which lost 0 bases and 5 bases, there was a span of 14 bases. The CDR3 is 16 residues long. Germline V CDR1 and CDR2: SNHLY, FYNNEI. CDR3 coding DNA: TGTGCCAGCAGTGAAGCCCTAGGGGTGGGGGAAAACATTCAGTACTTC. Its translation: CASSEALGVGENIQYF.

The rearrangement uses TRBV4-1 and TRBJ2-7; 12 nucleotides match TRBD2. From germline, CDR1 is MGHRA and CDR2 YSYEKL. CDR3 length: 17 amino acids. Germline trimming cut 4 bases from V and 0 bases from J; bases unmatched to any gene: 7. CDR3: CASSPRTSGAFSYEQYF. The CDR3 DNA reads as TGCGCCAGCAGCCCGAGGACTAGCGGGGCTTTCTCCTACGAGCAGTACTTC.

This clonotype was observed a few times. CDR3 DNA sequence: TGTGCCAGCAGCTTAGTCCCAGGGGACCCCCTAACCCAGTACTTC. Translating it yields CASSLVPGDPLTQYF. V is TRBV7-2 and J is TRBJ2-5, with D possibly being TRBD1 (6 bases). Trimming removed 1 base from V and 8 bases from J, with 17 bases in between. The CDR3 contains 15 residues. Germline values: CDR1 SGHTA, CDR2 FQGNSA.

This clonotype was seen a few times. This chain connects TRBV7-8 to TRBJ2-5; D might be TRBD1 (6 bases). The V end lost 4 bases, the J end lost 5 bases, and 11 bases lay between the germline ends. Germline V gene data show CDR1 as SGHVS and CDR2 as FQNEAQ. The CDR3 spans 13 residues. Here the CDR3 DNA reads TGTGCCAGCAGCTCAACAGGGATCGAGACCCAGTACTTC. Translation gives CASSSTGIETQYF. Using reference TRBV7-8 and TRBJ2-5 for the parts outside the CDR3, the full variable domain is GAGVSQSPRYKVAKRGQDVALRCDPISGHVSLFWYQQALGQGPEFLTYFQNEAQLDKSGLPSDRFFAERPEGSVSTLKIQRTQQEDSAVYLCASSSTGIETQYFGPGTRLLVL.

The chain is built from TRBV3-1 and TRBJ1-1; tentative D call: TRBD1 (5 bases). Trimming removed 1 base from V and 7 bases from J, with 13 bases in between. Germline loops: CDR1 LGHDT, CDR2 YNNKEL (reference sequence). CDR3 length: 14 residues. The CDR3 spells CASSQGGTRNEAFF. CDR3 DNA sequence: TGTGCCAGCAGCCAAGGGGGCACGCGAAATGAAGCTTTCTTT.

This chain uses TRBV7-2 with TRBJ2-7; TRBD2 aligns across 7 bases. The ends lost 5 bases at V and 3 bases at J; junction bases unmatched: 10. Germline CDR1 SGHTA, CDR2 FQGNSA. The CDR3 sequence is 15 residues long. The CDR3 protein is CASSLWGGSVYEQYF. In DNA form, the CDR3 reads TGTGCCAGCAGCCTTTGGGGGGGGTCGGTCTACGAGCAGTACTTC.

This clonotype was picked up a small number of times. The gene calls are TRBV4-1 and TRBJ1-1; a possible D gene is TRBD1 (5 bases). The germline V and J ends were trimmed by 0 bases and 4 bases, with 12 bases remaining between them. Per the germline V gene, CDR1 is MGHRA and CDR2 is YSYEKL. The CDR3 runs to 15 residues. The CDR3 nucleotides are TGCGCCAGCAGCCAAGATCCGGGGCAGGGCACTGAAGCTTTCTTT. This encodes CASSQDPGQGTEAFF.

This chain joins TRBV12-3 or TRBV12-4 and TRBJ2-3, with D unresolved. V shed 4 bases and J shed 1 base, with 6 bases lying between them. CDR3 size: 13 residues. The DNA for the CDR3 is TGTGCCAGCAGTTATCGATGCACAGATACGCAGTATTTT. Its translation is CASSYRCTDTQYF.

This clonotype has only a few counts. The chain is built from TRBV4-3 and TRBJ2-1; 11 bases line up with TRBD2. CDR3 length equals 15 residues. The junction had 6 bases not matched to a gene; V was cut back by 1 base and J by 10 bases. Germline V lookup: CDR1 LGHNA, CDR2 YSLEER. The CDR3 DNA reads TGCGCCAGCAGCCAAGGTCCTAGCGGGAGGCCCGAGCAGTTCTTC. As protein: CASSQGPSGRPEQFF.

This clonotype was seen only a few times. The rearrangement uses TRBV5-1 and TRBJ2-3; D gene unclear. CDR1 is SGHRS and CDR2 is YFSETQ in the germline V gene. V was cut by 5 bases and J by 0 bases, with 16 bases left in between. The CDR3 loop spans 16 amino acids. The CDR3 DNA follows: TGCGCCAGCAGGTATACCGGGCAAACTAGCACAGATACGCAGTATTTT. This translates into CASRYTGQTSTDTQYF.

V usage is TRBV29-1 and J usage is TRBJ2-1, with D possibly matching TRBD1 (6 bases). Trimming shortened V by 7 bases and J by 2 bases, and 18 bases separated the two germline ends. CDR3 length: 15 residues. In germline, CDR1 is SQVTM, CDR2 ANQGSEA. The CDR3 bases are TGCAGCGCTATCGGTTTGTGGACAGCCTACAATGAGCAGTTCTTC. Translation gives CSAIGLWTAYNEQFF.

This clonotype was counted only a few times. The chain recombines TRBV20-1 with TRBJ2-7; 8 bases are a match to TRBD1. J lost 3 bases, V lost 1 base, and 11 bases had no gene match. Germline CDR1 reads DFQATT; CDR2 reads SNEGSKA (reference sequence). The CDR3 is 16 amino acids. Here the CDR3 DNA reads TGCAGTGCTAGAGGTGGGGGCAGGGGGCAGATCTACGAGCAGTACTTC. It is translated as CSARGGGRGQIYEQYF.

The chain joins TRBV12-3 or TRBV12-4 to TRBJ1-1; perhaps TRBD1 as D (5 bases). CDR3 length: 15 amino acids. V dropped 5 bases and J dropped 2 bases, with 15 bases sitting between them. The CDR3: CASSKSGTANTEAFF. The DNA of the CDR3 is TGTGCCAGCAGTAAAAGCGGGACCGCTAACACTGAAGCTTTCTTT.